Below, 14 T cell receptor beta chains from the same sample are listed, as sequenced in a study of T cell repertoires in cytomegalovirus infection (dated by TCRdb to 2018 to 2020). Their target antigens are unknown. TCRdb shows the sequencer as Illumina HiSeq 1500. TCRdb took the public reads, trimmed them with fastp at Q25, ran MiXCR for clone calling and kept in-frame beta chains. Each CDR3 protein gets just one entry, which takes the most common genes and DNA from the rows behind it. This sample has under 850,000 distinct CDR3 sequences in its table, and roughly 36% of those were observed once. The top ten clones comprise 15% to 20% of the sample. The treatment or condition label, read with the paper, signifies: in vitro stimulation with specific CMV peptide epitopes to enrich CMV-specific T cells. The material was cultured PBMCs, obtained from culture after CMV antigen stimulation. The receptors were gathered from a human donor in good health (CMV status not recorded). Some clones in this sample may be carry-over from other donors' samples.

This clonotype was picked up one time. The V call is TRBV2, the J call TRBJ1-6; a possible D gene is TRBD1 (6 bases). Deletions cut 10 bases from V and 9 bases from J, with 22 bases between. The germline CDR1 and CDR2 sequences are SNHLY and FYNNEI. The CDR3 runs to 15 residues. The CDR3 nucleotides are TGTGCCACCGCGCCGAGGGGGGGGGTGTTTTCACCCCTCCACTTT. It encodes CATAPRGGVFSPLHF.

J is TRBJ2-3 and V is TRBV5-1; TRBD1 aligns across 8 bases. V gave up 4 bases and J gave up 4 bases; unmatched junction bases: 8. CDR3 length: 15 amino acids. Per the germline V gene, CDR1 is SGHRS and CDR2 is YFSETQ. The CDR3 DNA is TGCGCCAGCAGCCCCCAGACAGGGGATGCAGATACGCAGTATTTT. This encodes CASSPQTGDADTQYF.

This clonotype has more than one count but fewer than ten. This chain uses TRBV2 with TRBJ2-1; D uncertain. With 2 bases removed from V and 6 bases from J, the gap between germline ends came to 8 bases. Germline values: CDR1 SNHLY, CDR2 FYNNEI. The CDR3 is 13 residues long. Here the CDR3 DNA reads TGTGCCAGCAGTGAATTAGGTAGCAATGAGCAGTTCTTC. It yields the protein CASSELGSNEQFF.

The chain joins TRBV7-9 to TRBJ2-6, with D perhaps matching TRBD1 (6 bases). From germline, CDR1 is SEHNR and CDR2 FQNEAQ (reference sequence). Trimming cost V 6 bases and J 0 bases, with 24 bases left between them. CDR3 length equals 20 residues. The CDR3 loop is CASSITGTPVYFSGANVLTF. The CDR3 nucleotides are TGTGCCAGCAGTATTACCGGGACACCAGTCTACTTCTCTGGGGCCAACGTCCTGACTTTC.

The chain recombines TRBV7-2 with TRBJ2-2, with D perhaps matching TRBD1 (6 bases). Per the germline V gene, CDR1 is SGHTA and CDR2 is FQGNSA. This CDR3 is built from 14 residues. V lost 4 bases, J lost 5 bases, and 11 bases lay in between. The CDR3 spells CASSSWTVTGELFF. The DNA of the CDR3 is TGTGCCAGCAGCTCCTGGACAGTAACCGGGGAGCTGTTTTTT. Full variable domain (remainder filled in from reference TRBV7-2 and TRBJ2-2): GAGVSQSPSNKVTEKGKDVELRCDPISGHTALYWYRQSLGQGLEFLIYFQGNSAPDKSGLPSDRFSAERTGGSVSTLTIQRTQQEDSAVYLCASSSWTVTGELFFGEGSRLTVL.

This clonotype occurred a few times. The CDR3 nucleotides are TGTGCCAGCAGTTTTTCAGCCCCGCCTAGGGTCTCATATGGCTACACCTTC. Translating it yields CASSFSAPPRVSYGYTF. The rearrangement uses TRBV28 and TRBJ1-2; no clear D. V lost 3 bases and J lost 5, with 22 bases in between. The germline V gene has CDR1 MDHEN and CDR2 SYDVKM. This CDR3 region has 17 residues.

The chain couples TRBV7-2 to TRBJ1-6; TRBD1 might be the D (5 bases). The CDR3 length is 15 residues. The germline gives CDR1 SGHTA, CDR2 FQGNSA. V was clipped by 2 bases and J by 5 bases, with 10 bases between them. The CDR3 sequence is CASSLSQANNSPLHF. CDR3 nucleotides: TGTGCCAGCAGCTTATCACAGGCCAATAATTCACCCCTCCACTTT.

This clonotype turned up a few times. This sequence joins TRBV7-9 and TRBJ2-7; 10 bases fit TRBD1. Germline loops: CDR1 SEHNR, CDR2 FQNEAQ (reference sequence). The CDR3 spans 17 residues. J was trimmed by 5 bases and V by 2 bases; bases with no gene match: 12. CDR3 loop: CASSLRWGQGRGDEQYF. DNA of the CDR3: TGTGCCAGCAGCTTAAGATGGGGACAGGGGCGAGGGGACGAGCAGTACTTC.

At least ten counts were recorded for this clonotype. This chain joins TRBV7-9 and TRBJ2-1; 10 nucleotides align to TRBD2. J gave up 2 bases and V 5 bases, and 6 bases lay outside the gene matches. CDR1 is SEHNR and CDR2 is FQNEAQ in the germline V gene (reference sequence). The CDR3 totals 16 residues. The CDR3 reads CASSPPLAGPYNEQFF. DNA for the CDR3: TGTGCCAGCAGCCCACCACTAGCGGGGCCCTACAATGAGCAGTTCTTC.

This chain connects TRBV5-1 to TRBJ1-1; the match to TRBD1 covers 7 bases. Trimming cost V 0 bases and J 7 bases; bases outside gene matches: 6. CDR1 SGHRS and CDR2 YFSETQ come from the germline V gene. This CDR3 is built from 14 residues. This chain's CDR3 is CASSLGGQAYEAFF. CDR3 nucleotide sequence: TGCGCCAGCAGCTTGGGTGGACAGGCTTATGAAGCTTTCTTT.

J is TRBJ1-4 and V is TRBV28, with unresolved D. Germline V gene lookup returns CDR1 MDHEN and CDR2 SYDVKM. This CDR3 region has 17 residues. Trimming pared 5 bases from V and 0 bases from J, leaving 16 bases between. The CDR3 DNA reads TGTGCCAGCAGTCCCTCCCTTGGGAAAGCAACTAATGAAAAACTGTTTTTT. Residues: CASSPSLGKATNEKLFF.

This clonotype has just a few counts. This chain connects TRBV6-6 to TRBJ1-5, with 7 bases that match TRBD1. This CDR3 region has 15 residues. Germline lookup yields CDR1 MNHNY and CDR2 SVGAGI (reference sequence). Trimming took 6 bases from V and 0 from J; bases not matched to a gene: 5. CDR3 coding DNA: TGTGCCAGCAGCGGACAGGCAAATAGCAATCAGCCCCAGCATTTT. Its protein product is CASSGQANSNQPQHF.

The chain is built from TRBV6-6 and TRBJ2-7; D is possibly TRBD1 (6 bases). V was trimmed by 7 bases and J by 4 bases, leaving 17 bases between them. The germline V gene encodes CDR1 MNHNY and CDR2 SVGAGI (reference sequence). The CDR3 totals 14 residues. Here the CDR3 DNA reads TGTGCCAGCACCGCGTACAGGGAAGTTTACGAGCAGTACTTC. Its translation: CASTAYREVYEQYF.

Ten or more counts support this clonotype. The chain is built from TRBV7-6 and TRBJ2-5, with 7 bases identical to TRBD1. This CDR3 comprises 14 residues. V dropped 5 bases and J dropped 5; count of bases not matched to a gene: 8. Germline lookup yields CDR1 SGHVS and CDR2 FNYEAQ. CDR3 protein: CASSLGQDGETQYF. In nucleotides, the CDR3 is TGTGCCAGCAGCCTTGGACAGGACGGGGAGACCCAGTACTTC. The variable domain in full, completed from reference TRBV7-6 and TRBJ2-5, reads GAGVSQSPRYKVTKRGQDVALRCDPISGHVSLYWYRQALGQGPEFLTYFNYEAQQDKSGLPNDRFSAERPEGSISTLTIQRTEQRDSAMYRCASSLGQDGETQYFGPGTRLLVL.